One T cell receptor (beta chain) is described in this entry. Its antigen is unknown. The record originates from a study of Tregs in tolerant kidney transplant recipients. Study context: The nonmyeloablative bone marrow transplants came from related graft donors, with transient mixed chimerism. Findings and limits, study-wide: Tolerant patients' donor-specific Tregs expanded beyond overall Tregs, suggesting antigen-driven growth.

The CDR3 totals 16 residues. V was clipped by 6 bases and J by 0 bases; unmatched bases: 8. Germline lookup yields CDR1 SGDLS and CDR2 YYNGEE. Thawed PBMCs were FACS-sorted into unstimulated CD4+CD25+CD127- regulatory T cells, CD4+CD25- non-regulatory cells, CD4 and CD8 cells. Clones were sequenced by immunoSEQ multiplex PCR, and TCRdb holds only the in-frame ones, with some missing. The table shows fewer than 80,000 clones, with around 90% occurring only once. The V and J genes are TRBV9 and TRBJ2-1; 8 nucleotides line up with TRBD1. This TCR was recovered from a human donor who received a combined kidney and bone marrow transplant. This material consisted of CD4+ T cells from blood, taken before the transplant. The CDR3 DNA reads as TGTGCCAGCACCAGAAGGGACAGGAGCTCCTACAATGAGCAGTTCTTC. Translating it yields CASTRRDRSSYNEQFF.